Listed here are 22 T cell receptor beta chains from one sample, sequenced in a study of blood T cell repertoires in COVID-19. The repertoire was sequenced with immunoSEQ multiplex PCR; TCRdb's copy has only in-frame clones and lacks some. Among 80,000 or so clones listed, 86% were seen once. Specimen: peripheral blood. These receptors came from an older woman with acute or convalescent COVID-19.

There are a few counts of this clone. The chain is built from TRBV27 and TRBJ1-5; D might be TRBD1 (5 bases). The CDR3 spans 15 residues. Germline V gives CDR1 MNHEY, CDR2 SMNVEV (reference sequence). The germline V and J ends were trimmed by 6 bases and 0 bases, with 12 bases remaining between them. CDR3 sequence reads: CASSRGYNSNQPQHF. The DNA of the CDR3 is TGTGCCAGCAGCCGGGGGTACAATAGCAATCAGCCCCAGCATTTT.

This chain uses TRBV14 with TRBJ2-4; D uncertain. This CDR3 is built from 13 residues. Looked up from germline, CDR1 is SGHDN and CDR2 is FVKESK. Trimming cost V 4 bases and J 3 bases, with 7 bases left between them. In DNA form, the CDR3 reads TGTGCCAGCAGCCGCGACATCAAAAACATTCAGTACTTC. This sequence encodes CASSRDIKNIQYF.

The DNA for the CDR3 is TGTGCCAGCAGTGAAAGACACGGGACAGCGAACACCGGGGAGCTGTTTTTT. It translates to CASSERHGTANTGELFF. The gene calls are TRBV6-1 and TRBJ2-2; 7 nucleotides agree with TRBD1. There are 17 residues in the CDR3. Trimming cost V 2 bases and J 0 bases; bases outside gene matches: 6. Germline V gene sequence: CDR1 MNHNS, CDR2 SASEGT.

This chain uses TRBV18 with TRBJ1-4, with 10 bases lining up with TRBD1. CDR3 length: 13 residues. V gave up 8 bases and J gave up 9 bases; unmatched junction bases: 6. The V gene's germline CDR1 is KGHSH and CDR2 LQKENI. CDR3 protein: CASTGTGDQKLFF. The DNA for the CDR3 is TGTGCCAGCACCGGGACAGGGGATCAAAAACTGTTTTTT.

This chain connects TRBV28 to TRBJ2-7, with TRBD2 identical over 7 bases. The CDR3 is 13 residues long. Germline lookup yields CDR1 MDHEN and CDR2 SYDVKM. V was pared by 8 bases and J by 0 bases, with 4 bases of the junction left unmatched. CDR3 sequence reads: CASARDYSYEQYF. As DNA, the CDR3 is TGTGCCAGCGCCAGGGACTACTCCTACGAGCAGTACTTC.

J is TRBJ2-7 and V is TRBV2; D not certain. Germline values: CDR1 SNHLY, CDR2 FYNNEI. The V gene lost 0 bases and the J gene lost 1 base, with 13 bases spanning the gap. The CDR3 totals 16 residues. The CDR3 nucleotides are TGTGCCAGCAGTGAAGCGTTAGAGCTCCGGTCCTACGAGCAGTACTTC. Amino acids: CASSEALELRSYEQYF.

This clone was recorded only once. The chain is built from TRBV18 and TRBJ2-5, with 8 bases aligning to TRBD1. J lost 5 bases, V lost 3 bases, and 5 bases had no gene match. CDR1 and CDR2 from the germline V gene are KGHSH and LQKENI. The CDR3 length is 14 residues. CDR3 sequence (DNA): TGTGCCAGCTCACCGGGACAGGTCGGGGAGACCCAGTACTTC. Residues: CASSPGQVGETQYF. Combining the CDR3 with reference TRBV18 and TRBJ2-5 gives the whole variable domain NAGVMQNPRHLVRRRGQEARLRCSPMKGHSHVYWYRQLPEEGLKFMVYLQKENIIDESGMPKERFSAEFPKEGPSILRIQQVVRGDSAAYFCASSPGQVGETQYFGPGTRLLVL.

The chain is built from TRBV6-6 and TRBJ2-1; TRBD2 matches at 12 bases. The length of the CDR3 is 16 residues. The germline V gene encodes CDR1 MNHNY and CDR2 SVGAGI (reference sequence). The V gene end was trimmed by 0 bases and the J gene end by 4 bases; junction bases not matched to a gene: 1. CDR3 bases: TGTGCCAGCAGTTACTCGACTAGCGGGGGATACAATGAGCAGTTCTTC. This gives the protein CASSYSTSGGYNEQFF.

The V and J genes are TRBV28 and TRBJ2-7, with TRBD2 identical over 9 bases. CDR1 and CDR2 (germline): MDHEN, SYDVKM. The CDR3 is made up of 15 amino acids. Trimming at V came to 5 bases and at J to 5 bases, leaving 10 bases not matched to a gene. The chain's CDR3 is CASSPPGAGGNEQYF. CDR3 sequence (DNA): TGTGCCAGCAGTCCCCCCGGGGCGGGGGGGAACGAGCAGTACTTC. The full variable domain, in which reference TRBV28 and TRBJ2-7 provide the parts outside the CDR3, is DVKVTQSSRYLVKRTGEKVFLECVQDMDHENMFWYRQDPGLGLRLIYFSYDVKMKEKGDIPEGYSVSREKKERFSLILESASTNQTSMYLCASSPPGAGGNEQYFGPGTRLTVT.

The V and J genes are TRBV5-4 and TRBJ2-5, with D tentatively TRBD2 (5 bases). This CDR3 has 13 residues. Germline CDR1 reads SGHNT; CDR2 reads YYREEE (reference sequence). V lost 4 bases and J 2 bases, leaving 9 bases between the germline ends. The CDR3 sequence is CASSTTGQETQYF. In DNA, the CDR3 is TGTGCCAGCAGCACGACGGGGCAAGAGACCCAGTACTTC. The full variable domain, completed using reference TRBV5-4 and TRBJ2-5, is ETGVTQSPTHLIKTRGQQVTLRCSSQSGHNTVSWYQQALGQGPQFIFQYYREEENGRGNFPPRFSGLQFPNYSSELNVNALELDDSALYLCASSTTGQETQYFGPGTRLLVL.

The CDR3 DNA reads as TGTGCCAGTAGTCCACAGGGGGCTCGGTCGGGGACCCAGTACTTC. As protein: CASSPQGARSGTQYF. The rearrangement uses TRBV19 and TRBJ2-5; 9 positions match TRBD1. This CDR3 is built from 15 residues. Trimming took 5 bases from V and 7 from J; bases not matched to a gene: 11. CDR1 and CDR2 (germline): LNHDA, SQIVND (reference sequence).

The rearrangement links TRBV5-1 to TRBJ1-2; no definite D call. In germline, CDR1 is SGHRS, CDR2 YFSETQ. The CDR3 extends over 16 amino acids. V was cut by 0 bases and J by 0 bases, with 12 bases left in between. CDR3 in DNA: TGCGCCAGCAGCTTGGGAAGCGGCAACACTAACTATGGCTACACCTTC. It encodes CASSLGSGNTNYGYTF.

The V and J genes are TRBV7-2 and TRBJ1-2; 10 bases align to TRBD1. CDR3 length: 14 residues. V was pared by 5 bases and J by 4 bases, with 4 bases of the junction left unmatched. The germline CDR1 and CDR2 sequences are SGHTA and FQGNSA. The CDR3 is CASSPGQGTYGYTF. The CDR3 DNA is TGTGCCAGCAGCCCGGGACAGGGGACCTATGGCTACACCTTC.

This clone was recorded once. The chain carries TRBV6-1 and TRBJ2-7; D is perhaps TRBD1 (6 bases). Germline loops: CDR1 MNHNS, CDR2 SASEGT. CDR3 length: 15 amino acids. V was trimmed by 2 bases and J by 1 base, leaving 12 bases between them. CDR3 sequence reads: CASSESPDRSYEQYF. The CDR3, as DNA: TGTGCCAGCAGTGAATCACCTGACAGGTCCTACGAGCAGTACTTC.

This rearrangement joins TRBV6-2 or TRBV6-3 to TRBJ1-1, with D unclear. Trimming shortened V by 2 bases and J by 5 bases, and 9 bases separated the two germline ends. The CDR3 covers 13 residues. In germline, CDR1 is MNHEY, CDR2 SVGEGT. The CDR3 protein is CASSYILGTEAFF. CDR3 nucleotide sequence: TGTGCCAGCAGTTACATTCTCGGGACTGAAGCTTTCTTT.

The rearrangement links TRBV28 to TRBJ1-2; TRBD1 might be the D (6 bases). V gave up 6 bases and J gave up 0 bases, with 14 bases separating them. The CDR3 runs to 15 residues. Germline V gene sequence: CDR1 MDHEN, CDR2 SYDVKM. CDR3 nucleotides: TGTGCCAGCAGGCTACAGGGCACAGCTAACTATGGCTACACCTTC. This encodes CASRLQGTANYGYTF.

The V call is TRBV5-6, the J call TRBJ2-4; D perhaps matches TRBD1 (5 bases). CDR1 and CDR2 (germline): SGHDT, YYEEEE. Trimming pared 3 bases from V and 9 bases from J, leaving 10 bases between. This CDR3 spans 12 amino acids. Here the CDR3 reads CASSSREGIQYF. CDR3 bases: TGTGCCAGCAGCTCCAGGGAAGGCATTCAGTACTTC. Drawing the rest from reference TRBV5-6 and TRBJ2-4, the complete variable domain is DAGVTQSPTHLIKTRGQQVTLRCSPKSGHDTVSWYQQALGQGPQFIFQYYEEEERQRGNFPDRFSGHQFPNYSSELNVNALLLGDSALYLCASSSREGIQYFGAGTRLSVL.

The chain links TRBV5-6 to TRBJ2-7, with D possibly being TRBD1 (6 bases). V lost 0 bases and J 4 bases, leaving 11 bases between the germline ends. The CDR3 spans 14 residues. Germline CDR1 reads SGHDT; CDR2 reads YYEEEE. In DNA form, the CDR3 reads TGTGCCAGCAGCTTGGTGGGACAAAGATACGAGCAGTACTTC. Amino acids: CASSLVGQRYEQYF.

The chain employs TRBV18 and TRBJ1-1; possible D gene TRBD1, 5 bases. Trimming took 3 bases from V and 3 from J, leaving 14 bases between them. The CDR3 runs 15 residues. Per the germline V gene, CDR1 is KGHSH and CDR2 is LQKENI. CDR3 residues: CASSPLPGRDTEAFF. The CDR3 coding sequence is TGTGCCAGCTCACCGTTGCCTGGCAGGGACACTGAAGCTTTCTTT.

The chain couples TRBV27 to TRBJ1-1, with 7 bases fitting TRBD1. The CDR3 totals 15 residues. The trim removed 6 bases at V and 3 bases at J, leaving 10 bases unmatched. Looked up from germline, CDR1 is MNHEY and CDR2 is SMNVEV (reference sequence). The CDR3 protein is CASSAADREYTEAFF. The CDR3 nucleotides are TGTGCCAGCAGCGCAGCTGACAGGGAATACACTGAAGCTTTCTTT.

Written as DNA, the CDR3 is TGTGCCAGTAGTACGGACAGGGGACAGTATGGCTACACCTTC. Translation gives CASSTDRGQYGYTF. The chain joins TRBV19 to TRBJ1-2; 9 positions agree with TRBD1. Trimming took 4 bases from V and 5 from J; bases not matched to a gene: 5. In germline, CDR1 is LNHDA, CDR2 SQIVND (reference sequence). This CDR3 contains 14 residues.

The rearrangement uses TRBV3-1 (or the pseudogene TRBV3-2) and TRBJ1-4; no clear D gene. The CDR3 consists of 13 residues. Per the germline V gene, CDR1 is LGHDT and CDR2 is YNNKEL (reference sequence). V was trimmed by 6 bases and J by 5 bases, leaving 10 bases between them. CDR3 DNA sequence: TGTGCCAGCAGTCTACTCGTAAATGAAAAACTGTTTTTT. It encodes CASSLLVNEKLFF.